This T cell receptor beta chain was retrieved from a study of OX40 agonist ivuxolimab in advanced cancers. Study-level background: Males comprised 70% to 85% of the group, whose mean age was approximately 61 years (range roughly 20 to 85).

The protocol was immunoSEQ multiplex PCR, while the TCRdb copy is restricted to in-frame clones and leaves out a portion. This table holds over 65,000 clones, less than 85% found once. Germline CDR1 SGHAT, CDR2 FQNNGV. V was shortened by 2 bases and J by 3 bases, with 10 bases between the two germline ends. This CDR3 contains 15 residues. This receptor was taken from an adult with an advanced solid tumor such as melanoma, head and neck, liver or kidney cancer. The V and J genes are TRBV11-2 and TRBJ2-2; D is undetermined. The sequenced sample was CD4+ or CD8+ T cells sorted from blood, obtained in a trial of the OX40 agonist ivuxolimab. DNA for the CDR3: TGTGCCAGCAGCTTACGGTCGCGAGACACCGGGGAGCTGTTTTTT. Its translation: CASSLRSRDTGELFF.